This T cell receptor (beta chain) was observed in a study of cytomegalovirus exposure and HLA in healthy donors. Study in general: From HLA-typed donors, an early data release held approximately 85 million unique TCRs.

Overall study results and limits: An apparent linkage of common viral pathogens to several of the most significant clusters emerged in a later analysis. Relative to the roughly 640-donor mean, N-insertions were reportedly fewer in an Asian-associated ancestry cluster in a later analysis.

Comments on this clone: Its target is unknown.

The V segment lost 7 bases and the J segment 9 bases; nucleotides outside the gene matches: 8. The CDR3 spans 14 residues. CDR1 is SNHLY and CDR2 is FYNNEI in the germline V gene. The PCR had 60 Vbeta and 13 Jbeta primers. Generated by immunoSEQ multiplex PCR, the TCRdb table keeps only in-frame clones and is missing some. The table has a few hundred thousand clones, 70% to 85% seen once. The source of this sequence is a woman between 35 and 50 years old in good health and CMV-seronegative. Sample: PBMCs. The chain recombines TRBV2 with TRBJ2-1, with 11 bases aligning to TRBD2. Written as DNA, the CDR3 is TGTGCCAGCAAACTAGCGGGGGAAGGCGGTGAGCAGTTCTTC. Translated, it gives CASKLAGEGGEQFF. Variable domain in full (rest from reference TRBV2 and TRBJ2-1): EPEVTQTPSHQVTQMGQEVILRCVPISNHLYFYWYRQILGQKVEFLVSFYNNEISEKSEIFDDQFSVERPDGSNFTLKIRSTKLEDSAMYFCASKLAGEGGEQFFGPGTRLTVL.